What follows are 30 T cell receptor beta chains derived from one specimen sequenced in a study of Tregs in tolerant kidney transplant recipients. Sequenced by immunoSEQ multiplex PCR; TCRdb stores in-frame clones only, minus some. The sample consists of under 100,000 clones, more than 80% of them appearing once. Sequenced: CD8+ T cells from blood. All receptors derive from a human donor in good health.

This rearrangement joins TRBV4-1 to TRBJ1-1; 10 positions agree with TRBD1. The germline CDR1 and CDR2 sequences are MGHRA and YSYEKL. The CDR3 is made up of 16 amino acids. V shed 3 bases and J 5 bases; nucleotides not matched to a gene: 9. The CDR3 reads CASSHSRDRGKTEAFF. CDR3 sequence (DNA): TGCGCCAGCAGCCACAGCAGGGACAGGGGAAAAACTGAAGCTTTCTTT.

The rearrangement links TRBV30 to TRBJ2-7; 7 bases agree with TRBD2. The CDR3 has 15 residues. Germline CDR1 GTSNPN, CDR2 SVGIG (reference sequence). V gave up 0 bases and J gave up 4 bases; unmatched junction bases: 9. CDR3: CAWSVWRELIYEQYF. In DNA, the CDR3 is TGTGCCTGGAGTGTGTGGCGGGAGTTGATATACGAGCAGTACTTC.

This sequence joins TRBV4-1 and TRBJ2-5; a weak D match, TRBD2 (7 bases). The length of the CDR3 is 14 residues. Germline V gives CDR1 MGHRA, CDR2 YSYEKL. Trimming stripped 3 bases from V and 6 bases from J, with 14 bases between. In DNA form, the CDR3 reads TGCGCCAGCAGCCAGTCACAGGGAGGGCAGACCCAGTACTTC. Protein product: CASSQSQGGQTQYF.

V is TRBV27 and J is TRBJ2-1, with D possibly being TRBD2 (6 bases). The CDR3 covers 16 residues. CDR1 and CDR2 (germline): MNHEY, SMNVEV (reference sequence). Trimming cost V 7 bases and J 0 bases, with 16 bases left between them. The CDR3 coding sequence is TGTGCCAGCACAGGCCCGGGACTCCGCTCCTACAATGAGCAGTTCTTC. It is translated as CASTGPGLRSYNEQFF.

V gene TRBV10-2 combines with J gene TRBJ2-5; maybe TRBD2 (7 bases). V was shortened by 6 bases and J by 4 bases, with 12 bases between the two germline ends. Germline CDR1 and CDR2: WSHSY and SAAADI. CDR3 length: 13 residues. The CDR3 spells CASRAGAGETQYF. The DNA of the CDR3 is TGCGCCAGCAGGGCGGGGGCGGGAGAGACCCAGTACTTC.

This clone was detected once. The genes are TRBV27 and TRBJ2-7; D gene unclear. V gave up 0 bases and J gave up 4 bases, with 10 bases separating them. Germline V lookup: CDR1 MNHEY, CDR2 SMNVEV (reference sequence). The CDR3 is made up of 14 amino acids. The CDR3 nucleotides read TGTGCCAGCAGTTTATCGTCGGTAGCTTACGAGCAGTACTTC. Encoded protein: CASSLSSVAYEQYF.

Notes on this clone: The same CDR3 is also encoded by other DNA sequences in this sample. The chain employs TRBV29-1 and TRBJ2-7; maybe TRBD1 (6 bases). The CDR3 length is 13 residues. The V gene lost 4 bases and the J gene lost 2 bases, with 12 bases spanning the gap. Per the germline V gene, CDR1 is SQVTM and CDR2 is ANQGSEA. The CDR3 spells CSVGPGGTYEQYF. CDR3 coding DNA: TGCAGCGTTGGGCCTGGGGGCACCTACGAGCAGTACTTC.

The rearrangement links TRBV27 to TRBJ1-2; D is perhaps TRBD1 (5 bases). Germline V gene lookup returns CDR1 MNHEY and CDR2 SMNVEV (reference sequence). V was cut by 5 bases and J by 4 bases, with 11 bases left in between. This CDR3 is 13 amino acids long. CDR3 sequence reads: CASSEEGFYGYTF. The CDR3 coding sequence is TGTGCCAGCAGTGAGGAGGGGTTCTATGGCTACACCTTC.

Here the CDR3 reads CASSLGSGGDNEQFF. The CDR3 DNA sequence: TGTGCCAGCAGTTTAGGTAGCGGGGGGGACAATGAGCAGTTCTTC. V usage is TRBV27 and J usage is TRBJ2-1, with 11 bases identical to TRBD2. The length of the CDR3 is 15 residues. After removal of 2 bases from V and 5 bases from J, the junction contained 2 bases not matched to a gene. CDR1 and CDR2 (germline): MNHEY, SMNVEV (reference sequence).

The chain recombines TRBV6-5 with TRBJ2-5, with TRBD2 matching 10 bases. J was trimmed by 5 bases and V by 5 bases; bases with no gene match: 8. Germline V gene lookup returns CDR1 MNHEY and CDR2 SVGAGI. The CDR3 is 15 amino acids. CDR3 sequence: CASSLRTSGGETQYF. The CDR3 DNA follows: TGTGCCAGCAGTCTGCGGACTAGCGGAGGCGAGACCCAGTACTTC.

The chain couples TRBV6-1 to TRBJ2-3, with a weak D call TRBD2 (6 bases). With 4 bases removed from V and 5 bases from J, the gap between germline ends came to 16 bases. This CDR3 is built from 15 residues. The germline CDR1 and CDR2 sequences are MNHNS and SASEGT. In DNA, the CDR3 is TGTGCCAGCAGTGGGGGGGTAGGGAGTATAGATACGCAGTATTTT. Translated, it gives CASSGGVGSIDTQYF.

The chain uses TRBV7-6 and TRBJ2-5; tentatively, D is TRBD2 (6 bases). The CDR3 has 14 residues. Germline V CDR1 and CDR2: SGHVS, FNYEAQ. Trimming took off 3 bases at V and 7 bases at J, with 15 bases between the two ends. This CDR3 is CASSFRLDGGTQYF. As DNA, the CDR3 is TGTGCCAGCAGCTTTCGACTAGACGGCGGGACCCAGTACTTC.

This clone was recorded only once. CDR3 DNA sequence: TGTGCCACCAGCATCCCAGGGGTGACTGAAGCTTTCTTT. As protein: CATSIPGVTEAFF. The chain combines TRBV15 with TRBJ1-1; D might be TRBD1 (6 bases). The CDR3 length is 13 residues. CDR1 is LNHNV and CDR2 is YYDKDF in the germline V gene (reference sequence). Trimming pared 4 bases from V and 5 bases from J, leaving 11 bases between. Together with reference TRBV15 and TRBJ1-1, the CDR3 gives the full variable domain: DAMVIQNPRYQVTQFGKPVTLSCSQTLNHNVMYWYQQKSSQAPKLLFHYYDKDFNNEADTPDNFQSRRPNTSFCFLDIRSPGLGDTAMYLCATSIPGVTEAFFGQGTRLTVV.

This clone has only one observation. The genes are TRBV13 and TRBJ2-1; 11 nucleotides line up with TRBD1. CDR3 length: 15 residues. V dropped 0 bases and J dropped 5; count of bases not matched to a gene: 0. Germline-derived CDR1 and CDR2 are PRHDT and FYEKMQ (reference sequence). The CDR3 here is CASSLGDRGHNEQFF. CDR3 bases: TGTGCCAGCAGCTTAGGGGACAGGGGGCACAATGAGCAGTTCTTC.

This chain joins TRBV4-2 and TRBJ2-2; D call uncertain. The germline V and J ends were trimmed by 0 bases and 4 bases, with 6 bases remaining between them. Germline CDR1 is LGHNA and CDR2 is YNFKEQ. This CDR3 is built from 14 residues. CDR3 nucleotides: TGTGCCAGCAGCCAAGATTATGGCACCGGGGAGCTGTTTTTT. It encodes CASSQDYGTGELFF.

As concerns this clone: An end of the junction does not agree with germline; a read error may underlie this. The V and J genes are TRBV18 and TRBJ2-7; 8 nucleotides line up with TRBD1. The CDR3 spans 15 residues. CDR1 is KGHSH, CDR2 LQKENI, per germline. CDR3 DNA: TGTGCCAGCTCAGCGACAGGGGAAGGGGCCTACGCGCAGTACTTC. Residues: CASSATGEGAYAQYF.

Only one count was recorded for this clone. The chain couples TRBV7-9 to TRBJ2-3; D might be TRBD2 (6 bases). Germline-derived CDR1 and CDR2 are SEHNR and FQNEAQ (reference sequence). CDR3 size: 15 residues. Trimming removed 5 bases at V and 0 bases at J, with 12 bases between. The CDR3, as DNA: TGTGCCAGCAGCCCGCCCGGGAGCAGCACAGATACGCAGTATTTT. This codes for CASSPPGSSTDTQYF.

This chain joins TRBV6-1 and TRBJ2-3, with 9 bases aligning to TRBD2. This CDR3 has 15 residues. V lost 0 bases, J lost 6 bases, and 4 bases stayed unmatched. Germline V gene sequence: CDR1 MNHNS, CDR2 SASEGT. The CDR3 loop reads CASSEAAGGLDTQYF. CDR3 nucleotide sequence: TGTGCCAGCAGTGAAGCTGCGGGGGGGCTTGATACGCAGTATTTT.

The CDR3 sequence: CASSQVWGGSGPSYEQYF. The CDR3, as DNA: TGCGCCAGCAGCCAAGTCTGGGGGGGAAGCGGGCCCTCCTACGAGCAGTACTTC. The chain joins TRBV4-1 to TRBJ2-7; 7 positions agree with TRBD2. This CDR3 spans 18 amino acids. V was pared by 1 base and J by 0 bases, with 12 bases of the junction left unmatched. Germline V lookup: CDR1 MGHRA, CDR2 YSYEKL.

The chain joins TRBV6-5 to TRBJ1-2; maybe TRBD1 (6 bases). Germline CDR1 is MNHEY and CDR2 is SVGAGI. Trimming left V 2 bases short and J 1 base short, with 14 bases between. This CDR3 is built from 16 residues. The CDR3: CASSYGQGRYNYGYTF. The CDR3 DNA follows: TGTGCCAGCAGTTACGGGCAGGGGAGATATAACTATGGCTACACCTTC.

The DNA of the CDR3 is TGTGCCAGCAGCTTAGGTTCGTACAATGAGCAGTTCTTC. Translation gives CASSLGSYNEQFF. The chain combines TRBV7-9 with TRBJ2-1; D is uncertain. The CDR3 is made up of 13 amino acids. Germline V CDR1 and CDR2: SEHNR, FQNEAQ (reference sequence). The ends were cut back, 1 base at V and 4 bases at J, with 5 bases in the middle.

V and J are TRBV9 and TRBJ2-7; either TRBD1 or TRBD2 may supply D (6 bases each). Germline V gene lookup returns CDR1 SGDLS and CDR2 YYNGEE. This CDR3 is built from 14 residues. Trimming took off 0 bases at V and 4 bases at J, with 11 bases between the two ends. The CDR3 sequence is CASSVGGAPYEQYF. In nucleotides, the CDR3 is TGTGCCAGCAGCGTAGGGGGGGCACCGTACGAGCAGTACTTC.

This sequence joins TRBV29-1 and TRBJ1-2; TRBD1 agrees at 9 bases. Germline V gene lookup returns CDR1 SQVTM and CDR2 ANQGSEA. The CDR3 contains 15 residues. The V gene end was trimmed by 7 bases and the J gene end by 2 bases; junction bases not matched to a gene: 11. The CDR3 coding sequence is TGCAGCGCTGGGCCGGGACAGGGAGTAAACTATGGCTACACCTTC. This gives the protein CSAGPGQGVNYGYTF.

The gene calls are TRBV6-6 and TRBJ2-3; 7 bases agree with TRBD2. The junction had 15 bases not matched to a gene; V was cut back by 5 bases and J by 7 bases. The germline V gene encodes CDR1 MNHNY and CDR2 SVGAGI (reference sequence). The CDR3 has 16 residues. The CDR3 loop is CASSPLRGTIDHTQYF. For the CDR3, the DNA is TGTGCCAGCAGTCCCCTCCGAGGGACTATAGATCATACGCAGTATTTT.

This chain links TRBV7-8 with TRBJ1-1; 7 positions match TRBD1. The J segment lost 1 base and the V segment lost 3 bases, leaving 11 bases of the junction unmatched. This CDR3 has 17 amino acids. Germline CDR1 is SGHVS and CDR2 is FQNEAQ. The CDR3: CASSFRTGASKNTEAFF. The CDR3 DNA follows: TGTGCCAGCAGCTTTAGGACAGGAGCATCGAAGAACACTGAAGCTTTCTTT.

The sample holds one count of this clone. The chain recombines TRBV6-5 with TRBJ2-7, with TRBD1 as a possible D gene (5 bases). The length of the CDR3 is 13 residues. The V end was cut by 2 bases, the J end by 6 bases, with 11 bases between. Per germline, CDR1 MNHEY and CDR2 SVGAGI. CDR3 residues: CASSYAQGGEQYF. The CDR3 bases are TGTGCCAGCAGTTACGCCCAGGGTGGCGAGCAGTACTTC.

V is TRBV6-5 and J is TRBJ1-1; tentatively, D is TRBD1 (5 bases). The CDR3 spans 14 residues. CDR1 and CDR2 (germline): MNHEY, SVGAGI. V was pared by 2 bases and J by 3 bases, with 10 bases between. CDR3 coding DNA: TGTGCCAGCAGTTACAGGGGTTTCGACACTGAAGCTTTCTTT. Protein: CASSYRGFDTEAFF.

This sequence joins TRBV4-2 and TRBJ2-7; 12 bases map to TRBD2. V was clipped by 0 bases and J by 2 bases; unmatched bases: 8. Germline assignment: CDR1 LGHNA and CDR2 YNFKEQ. The CDR3 is made up of 18 amino acids. The CDR3 DNA reads TGTGCCAGCAGCCAAGATGCAACTAGCGGGAGGAACACCTACGAGCAGTACTTC. Translation: CASSQDATSGRNTYEQYF.

This sequence joins TRBV13 and TRBJ2-3, with D maybe TRBD1 (6 bases). The CDR3 is 16 residues long. V lost 5 bases and J 3 bases, leaving 18 bases between the germline ends. CDR1 is PRHDT, CDR2 FYEKMQ, per germline (reference sequence). CDR3 protein: CASSPAGTPVTDTQYF. The CDR3 DNA follows: TGTGCCAGCAGCCCCGCCGGGACACCCGTTACAGATACGCAGTATTTT.

CDR3 residues: CASSSSRGVWNTEAFF. CDR3 coding DNA: TGTGCCAGCAGCTCCTCGCGGGGGGTATGGAACACTGAAGCTTTCTTT. The chain is built from TRBV7-8 and TRBJ1-1, with D possibly matching TRBD1 (5 bases). CDR3 size: 16 residues. Germline V CDR1 and CDR2: SGHVS, FQNEAQ. V lost 4 bases and J 1 base, leaving 16 bases between the germline ends. The full variable domain, completed using reference TRBV7-8 and TRBJ1-1, is GAGVSQSPRYKVAKRGQDVALRCDPISGHVSLFWYQQALGQGPEFLTYFQNEAQLDKSGLPSDRFFAERPEGSVSTLKIQRTQQEDSAVYLCASSSSRGVWNTEAFFGQGTRLTVV.